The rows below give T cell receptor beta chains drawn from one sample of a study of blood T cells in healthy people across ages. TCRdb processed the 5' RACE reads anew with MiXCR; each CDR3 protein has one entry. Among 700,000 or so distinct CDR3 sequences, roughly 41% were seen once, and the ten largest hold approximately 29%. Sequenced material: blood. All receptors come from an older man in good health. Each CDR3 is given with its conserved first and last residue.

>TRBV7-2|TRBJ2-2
CASSLGVLTGELFF
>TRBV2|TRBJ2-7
CATRAPGQIFYEQYF
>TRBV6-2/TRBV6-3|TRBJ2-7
CASSYSSEREEQYF
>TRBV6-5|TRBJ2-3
CASSRPPEGAQYF
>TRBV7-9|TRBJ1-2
CASSLGEGTGGYTF
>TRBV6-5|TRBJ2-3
CASRLGTPSGADTQYF
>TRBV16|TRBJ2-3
CASSHPPGWADTQYF
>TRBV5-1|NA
CASSSGRGGSSYNEQYF
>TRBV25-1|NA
CASSESGTPGLRNEQYF
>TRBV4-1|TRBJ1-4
CASSLGRIEKLFF
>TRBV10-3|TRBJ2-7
CAIAGTGVYEQYF
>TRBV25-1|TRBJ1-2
CASSESGTGSLDYGYTF
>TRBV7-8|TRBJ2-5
CASSRTSGGPKTQYF
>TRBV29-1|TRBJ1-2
CSVEDQRTGGFGYTF
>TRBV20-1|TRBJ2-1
CSARPYIPFSGTTSSYNEQFF
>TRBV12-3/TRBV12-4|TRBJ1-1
CASSLLIAEAFF
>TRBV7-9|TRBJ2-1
CASSVARRNEQFF
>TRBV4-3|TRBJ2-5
CANSQWGEGETQYF
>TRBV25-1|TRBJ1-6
CASSPGQGFSSPLHF
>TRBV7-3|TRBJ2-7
CASSQLAGIPYEQYF
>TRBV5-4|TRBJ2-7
CASSGGQGDSYEQYF
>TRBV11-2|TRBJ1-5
CASSLDGGLNQPQHF
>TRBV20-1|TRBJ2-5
CSARGPLDQETQYF
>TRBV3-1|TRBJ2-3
CASSQGGTARSTDTQYF
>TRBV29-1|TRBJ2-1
CSVSLGGRYYNERFF
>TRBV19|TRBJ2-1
CASSAPRLAGIYNEQFF
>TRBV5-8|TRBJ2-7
CASSSKQQGGYEQYF
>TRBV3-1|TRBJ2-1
CASSQTSGSGSEQFF
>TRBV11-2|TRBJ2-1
CASSRERVTGEQFF
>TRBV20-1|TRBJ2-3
CSVSGTSGRTPDTQYF
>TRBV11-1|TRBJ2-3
CASSPNRGSTDTQYF
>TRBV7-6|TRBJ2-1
CASSLTGGGRSYNEQFF
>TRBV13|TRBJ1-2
CASSFRRNYGYTF